This T cell receptor beta chain derives from a study of T cell changes during pregnancy in multiple sclerosis. Profiling relied on immunoSEQ multiplex PCR, and the TCRdb table lists in-frame clones only, not all of them. This table has 45,000 to 60,000 clones, 85% to 95% appearing once. This clone was detected once. The CDR3 totals 14 residues. The V end was cut by 5 bases, the J end by 6 bases, with 17 bases between. Germline CDR1 and CDR2: SEHNR and FQNEAQ (reference sequence). The TCR comes from a female donor with multiple sclerosis, enrolled in a pregnancy study. Specimen: CD4+ T cells from peripheral blood mononuclear cells, collected in the third trimester of pregnancy. V is TRBV7-9 and J is TRBJ2-7, with TRBD2 as a possible D gene (5 bases). CDR3 residues: CASSVPGVSGEQYF. The CDR3 DNA reads as TGTGCCAGCAGCGTCCCCGGGGTATCCGGCGAGCAGTACTTC.